This TCR beta chain was documented in a study of vaccination and CD4 T cells after COVID-19 (dated by TCRdb to between 2021 and 2023). In terms of the full investigation: SARS-CoV-2 positivity had been established in the convalescent patients by nasal swab PCR, and mild disease was recorded in several of these patients and severe disease in one. The convalescent cohort comprised six males and four females, including two Hispanic individuals, seven Caucasians, two Asians and one multiracial person. Each participant got two doses of either the Pfizer-BioNTech BNT162b2 vaccine (n=8) or the Moderna mRNA-1273 vaccine (n=2). Post-COVID blood samples from convalescent patients were collected a median of around 110 days after diagnosis, with a range of 35 to 161 days. Post-vaccine blood samples were collected a median of about 69 days after the second vaccine dose, ranging from roughly 13 to 241 days. The cultures were stimulated with overlapping spike peptide pools from SARS-CoV-2 and from the common cold coronaviruses HCoV-NL63, HCoV-OC43 and HCoV-229E. Control cultures received a CEFX viral epitope pool as the positive control, an HIV-1 Nef peptide pool as the negative control, or no peptide. The spike-specific CD4+ TCR repertoire was compared before and after mRNA vaccination in 10 to 11 COVID-19 convalescent patients and a handful of infection-naive healthy vaccine recipients.

The germline ends are 11 bases apart after V is trimmed by 0 bases and J by 3 bases. From a lookup of the germline V gene, CDR1 and CDR2 are KGHSH and LQKENI. The CDR3, cysteine through phenylalanine, is 15 amino acids long. The CDR3 DNA has 45 bases and is translated from base 1. Study-wide conclusions, independent of this receptor: In convalescent patients, a median around 89% of post-vaccine SARS-CoV-2-reactive clones were detected only after vaccination, suggesting vaccine-specific priming. Only a relatively small number of convalescent patients were included in the study, and early timepoints following natural infection were not analyzed. In convalescent patients, nearly all vaccine-specific clones (304 of 307) were found to be mono-reactive for SARS-CoV-2 spike rather than cross-reactive with common cold coronaviruses. Although the median number of SARS-CoV-2-reactive clonotypes went up from around 20 after infection to 38 after vaccination, the increase was not significant.

Sample treatment or condition, as interpreted from the label and publication: approximately 9-day PBMC culture with coronavirus spike peptide pools or control peptides (ViraFEST assay). The ViraFEST assay, used in the study, expanded antigen-specific T cells with peptide pools and then identified the expanded clonotypes through TCR sequencing. Positive SARS-CoV-2 PCR tests in the convalescent patients dated from March to December 2020, before Alpha, Beta and Delta variants emerged in the United States. PBMCs were cultured at about 2 million per well in IMDM supplemented with about 5.5% human AB serum and approximately 10 IU/ml IL-2, with approximately 11 ug/ml peptide pools added. Half of the culture medium was replaced with fresh IL-2-containing medium on days 3 and 7. After approximately 11 days of culture, CD4+ T cells were isolated by negative selection with the EasySep CD4+ T cell isolation kit. Ficoll-Paque Plus gradient centrifugation was used to isolate PBMCs from whole blood, and the isolated PBMCs were then either used fresh or cryopreserved at -140C. Triplicate wells were generally used for each culture condition.

The library relied on PCR. TCR sequencing of DNA from cultured CD4+ T cells used the Oncomine TCR Beta short-read assay at the Johns Hopkins FTIC core. The QIAamp micro DNA kit was used to extract genomic DNA from the cultured CD4+ T cells. Oncomine TCR Beta libraries from cultured CD4+ T cells were pooled with unique dual indexes and sequenced on an Illumina iSeq 100. As for how the authors treated the data: Non-productive sequences were removed, and CDR3s not starting with C, not ending with F or W, or shorter than 7 amino acids were discarded. The MANAFEST web application identified antigen-specific clonotypes by comparing peptide-stimulated wells against reference wells and other culture wells. Positive clones required FDR below 0.05, an odds ratio above 5, and productive frequency above 0.1% in at least two of three replicate wells. Clonotypes that were significantly expanded in both SARS-CoV-2 spike wells and at least one common cold coronavirus spike condition were defined as cross-reactive. Using R version 3.6.1, CDR3 homology was evaluated through Levenshtein distances (stringdist) along with unrooted phylogenetic trees (ape). In TCRdb, the public reads were trimmed at Q25 with fastp and aligned with MiXCR, with productive beta chains retained. Every entry covers one CDR3 protein and lists the most common genes and DNA from its rows. TCRdb, not the original authors, processed these V and J calls. The sample has approximately 21,000 distinct CDR3 sequences on record, roughly two fifths of them singletons. The top ten constitute 20% to 30% of the sample.

As for this clonotype: No antigen is known for it. The record has no base qualities; no much larger clone is one base away.

The receptor was derived from a human donor who had recovered from COVID-19. In this chain, TRBV18 is recombined with TRBJ1-1; TRBD1 is possibly the D segment (5 matching bases). The specimen was CD4+ T cells from blood, cultured in vitro, collected before SARS-CoV-2 vaccination. DNA sequence: TGTGCCAGCTCACCACCATCGGGGGGTGACACTGAAGCTTTCTTT. Translation gives CASSPPSGGDTEAFF. With the rest looked up from the reference TRBV18 and TRBJ1-1 genes rather than sequenced, the full variable domain is NAGVMQNPRHLVRRRGQEARLRCSPMKGHSHVYWYRQLPEEGLKFMVYLQKENIIDESGMPKERFSAEFPKEGPSILRIQQVVRGDSAAYFCASSPPSGGDTEAFFGQGTRLTVV.